A single sample gave rise to the 15 T cell receptor beta chains below, sequenced in a study of OX40 agonist ivuxolimab in advanced cancers. TCRdb keeps only in-frame clones here, not all; method: immunoSEQ multiplex PCR. The table includes around 55,000 clones, approximately 83% detected once. Sequences were derived from CD4+ or CD8+ T cells sorted from blood, sampled in a trial of the OX40 agonist ivuxolimab. The receptors derive from an adult with an advanced solid tumor such as melanoma, head and neck, liver or kidney cancer.

CDR3 protein: CAWRSDYGYTF. CDR3 sequence (DNA): TGTGCCTGGAGGTCTGACTATGGCTACACCTTC. The chain uses TRBV30 and TRBJ1-2; D gene unclear. Germline values: CDR1 GTSNPN, CDR2 SVGIG (reference sequence). V dropped 3 bases and J dropped 3 bases, with 5 bases sitting between them. The CDR3 contains 11 residues.

The chain links TRBV28 to TRBJ1-6, with 9 bases that match TRBD1. V was pared by 7 bases and J by 8 bases, with 9 bases of the junction left unmatched. This CDR3 comprises 15 residues. Germline assignment: CDR1 MDHEN and CDR2 SYDVKM. The DNA for the CDR3 is TGTGCCAGCAACGAAGACAGGGGGAGTCATTCACCCCTCCACTTT. Its protein product is CASNEDRGSHSPLHF.

The chain carries TRBV9 and TRBJ2-3; D uncertain. The CDR3 has 14 residues. Between the trimmed V and J ends, which lost 0 bases and 1 base, there was a span of 6 bases. The germline V gene has CDR1 SGDLS and CDR2 YYNGEE. The CDR3 DNA sequence: TGTGCCAGCAGCGTAGGCGCGGGCACAGATACGCAGTATTTT. This translates into CASSVGAGTDTQYF. The variable domain in full, completed from reference TRBV9 and TRBJ2-3, reads DSGVTQTPKHLITATGQRVTLRCSPRSGDLSVYWYQQSLDQGLQFLIQYYNGEERAKGNILERFSAQQFPDLHSELNLSSLELGDSALYFCASSVGAGTDTQYFGPGTRLTVL.

This chain connects TRBV19 to TRBJ1-1; D gene unclear. V dropped 0 bases and J dropped 3 bases, with 23 bases sitting between them. This CDR3 region has 19 residues. Germline V gene lookup returns CDR1 LNHDA and CDR2 SQIVND (reference sequence). For the CDR3, the DNA is TGTGCCAGTAGTATAGAGGCCAATCTTGAAGAAATATACTACACTGAAGCTTTCTTT. Protein sequence: CASSIEANLEEIYYTEAFF.

The chain carries TRBV7-2 and TRBJ2-2; D gene ambiguous. Trimming removed 3 bases at V and 7 bases at J, with 12 bases between. Germline CDR1 SGHTA, CDR2 FQGNSA. The CDR3 runs 14 residues. The CDR3 sequence: CASSLDGWRGELFF. The CDR3 coding sequence is TGTGCCAGCAGCTTGGATGGCTGGCGCGGGGAGCTGTTTTTT.

This chain links TRBV21-1 with TRBJ2-3. TRBV21-1 is listed as a pseudogene. The CDR3 length is 19 residues. The CDR3: CASSKPPLPISYWADTQYF. Here the CDR3 DNA reads TGTGCCAGCAGCAAACCCCCCCTCCCTATTTCCTATTGGGCAGATACGCAGTATTTT.

The chain links TRBV13 to TRBJ2-2, with D perhaps TRBD1 (6 bases). Germline V lookup: CDR1 PRHDT, CDR2 FYEKMQ (reference sequence). The CDR3 loop spans 15 amino acids. V was clipped by 5 bases and J by 1 base, with 11 bases between them. This chain's CDR3 is CASSTLQGNTGELFF. The CDR3 nucleotides are TGTGCCAGCAGCACCTTACAGGGGAACACCGGGGAGCTGTTTTTT.

J is TRBJ2-1 and V is TRBV11-2; 8 nucleotides match TRBD2. The CDR3 length is 17 residues. With 2 bases clipped from V and 0 bases from J, the junction kept 6 bases outside the gene matches. Germline V gene data show CDR1 as SGHAT and CDR2 as FQNNGV. The CDR3 is CASSLSPTSGSYNEQFF. Here the CDR3 DNA reads TGTGCCAGCAGCTTAAGTCCCACTAGCGGCTCCTACAATGAGCAGTTCTTC.

The chain combines TRBV30 with TRBJ2-1; 8 nucleotides agree with TRBD1. The CDR3 is made up of 13 amino acids. Germline trimming cut 4 bases from V and 4 bases from J; bases unmatched to any gene: 3. Germline CDR1 and CDR2: GTSNPN and SVGIG (reference sequence). CDR3 coding DNA: TGTGCCTGGACGGGACAGGTATACAATGAGCAGTTCTTC. It encodes CAWTGQVYNEQFF.

The V call is TRBV7-9, the J call TRBJ2-1, with D uncertain. The CDR3 sequence is 15 residues long. Trimming removed 5 bases from V and 0 bases from J, with 11 bases in between. The germline gives CDR1 SEHNR, CDR2 FQNEAQ (reference sequence). The CDR3 reads CASSMRRSSYNEQFF. Written as DNA, the CDR3 is TGTGCCAGCAGCATGCGACGAAGCTCCTACAATGAGCAGTTCTTC.

The V and J genes are TRBV18 and TRBJ2-7; D is unclear. V lost 6 bases and J lost 1, with 16 bases in between. This CDR3 region has 15 residues. Germline CDR1 KGHSH, CDR2 LQKENI. The CDR3 region is CASSKQSTDSYEQYF. The CDR3 nucleotides read TGTGCCAGCTCTAAACAATCGACTGATTCCTACGAGCAGTACTTC. Full variable domain (rest looked up from reference TRBV18 and TRBJ2-7): NAGVMQNPRHLVRRRGQEARLRCSPMKGHSHVYWYRQLPEEGLKFMVYLQKENIIDESGMPKERFSAEFPKEGPSILRIQQVVRGDSAAYFCASSKQSTDSYEQYFGPGTRLTVT.

This chain joins TRBV9 and TRBJ2-1; 9 bases match TRBD2. The V gene end was trimmed by 3 bases and the J gene end by 5 bases; junction bases not matched to a gene: 6. The CDR3 has 15 amino acids. Germline V gene lookup returns CDR1 SGDLS and CDR2 YYNGEE. The CDR3 region is CASSGLAALNNEQFF. CDR3 nucleotide sequence: TGTGCCAGCAGCGGACTAGCGGCCCTTAACAATGAGCAGTTCTTC.

The table lists this clone with a count of one. This chain connects TRBV5-6 to TRBJ2-7, with TRBD1 matching 9 bases. The CDR3 contains 16 residues. CDR1 and CDR2 from the germline V gene are SGHDT and YYEEEE. J gave up 2 bases and V 4 bases, and 10 bases lay outside the gene matches. The CDR3 spells CASSPKRTGVPYEQYF. CDR3 nucleotides: TGTGCCAGCAGCCCGAAGCGGACAGGGGTCCCCTACGAGCAGTACTTC.

The V call is TRBV9, the J call TRBJ2-1; 11 bases agree with TRBD2. Germline V CDR1 and CDR2: SGDLS, YYNGEE. The CDR3 totals 15 residues. Losses at the gene ends were 1 base for V and 7 bases for J; bases not matched to a gene: 4. CDR3 residues: CASSVRTSGSNEQFF. CDR3 coding DNA: TGTGCCAGCAGCGTAAGAACTAGCGGGAGTAATGAGCAGTTCTTC.

Here the CDR3 reads CASSFRGGTEAFF. The CDR3 nucleotides read TGTGCCAGCAGTTTTAGGGGGGGCACTGAAGCTTTCTTT. V is TRBV28 and J is TRBJ1-1, with a possible D match to TRBD1 (6 bases). V was cut by 3 bases and J by 4 bases, with 9 bases left in between. The germline gives CDR1 MDHEN, CDR2 SYDVKM. The CDR3 length is 13 residues.